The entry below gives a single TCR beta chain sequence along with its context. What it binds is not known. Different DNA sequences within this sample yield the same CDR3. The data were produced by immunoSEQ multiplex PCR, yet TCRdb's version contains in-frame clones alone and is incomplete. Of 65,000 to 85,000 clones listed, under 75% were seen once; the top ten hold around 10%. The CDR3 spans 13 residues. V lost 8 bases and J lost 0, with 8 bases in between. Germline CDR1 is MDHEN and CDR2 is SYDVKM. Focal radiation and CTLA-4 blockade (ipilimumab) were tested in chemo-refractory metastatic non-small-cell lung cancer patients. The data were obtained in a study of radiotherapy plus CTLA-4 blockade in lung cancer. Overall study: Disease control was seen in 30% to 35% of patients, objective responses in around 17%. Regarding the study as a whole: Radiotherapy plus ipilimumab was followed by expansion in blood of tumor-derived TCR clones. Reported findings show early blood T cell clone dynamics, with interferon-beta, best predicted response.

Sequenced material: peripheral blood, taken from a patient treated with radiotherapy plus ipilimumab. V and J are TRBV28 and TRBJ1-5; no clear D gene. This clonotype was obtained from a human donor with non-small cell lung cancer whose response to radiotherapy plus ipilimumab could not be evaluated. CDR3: CASLRDSNQPQHF. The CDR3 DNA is TGTGCCAGCTTGCGGGATAGCAATCAGCCCCAGCATTTT.